The 19 T cell receptor beta chains listed next were all sequenced from one sample in a study of blood T cell repertoires in COVID-19. Produced via immunoSEQ multiplex PCR; TCRdb's table is partial and in-frame only. The sample comprises about 97,000 clones, approximately 88% of which are singletons, and approximately 4.5% rests with the top ten. Material: peripheral blood. Every receptor here comes from a human donor in a cohort sampled during active COVID-19.

V and J are TRBV6-5 and TRBJ1-5; D is unclear. CDR1 and CDR2 from the germline V gene are MNHEY and SVGAGI. This CDR3 is built from 15 residues. The V gene lost 2 bases and the J gene lost 0 bases, with 8 bases spanning the gap. CDR3 amino acids: CASSYAVNSNQPQHF. The DNA for the CDR3 is TGTGCCAGCAGTTACGCGGTAAATAGCAATCAGCCCCAGCATTTT.

This chain links TRBV2 with TRBJ1-3; D remains unclear. The CDR3 consists of 15 residues. CDR1 is SNHLY, CDR2 FYNNEI, per germline. V was cut by 4 bases and J by 0 bases, with 10 bases left in between. The CDR3 loop is CASSAGSSSGNTIYF. In DNA, the CDR3 is TGTGCCAGCAGTGCCGGGAGTAGCTCTGGAAACACCATATATTTT.

The chain employs TRBV2 and TRBJ2-7, with a tentative D call TRBD1 (6 bases). Trimming shortened V by 5 bases and J by 3 bases, and 17 bases separated the two germline ends. Germline V gene lookup returns CDR1 SNHLY and CDR2 FYNNEI. This CDR3 has 15 amino acids. CDR3 DNA sequence: TGTGCCAGCAGTATCGGCCAGGGGCTCTACTACGAGCAGTACTTC. This sequence encodes CASSIGQGLYYEQYF. The variable domain in full, with the rest retrieved from reference TRBV2 and TRBJ2-7, is EPEVTQTPSHQVTQMGQEVILRCVPISNHLYFYWYRQILGQKVEFLVSFYNNEISEKSEIFDDQFSVERPDGSNFTLKIRSTKLEDSAMYFCASSIGQGLYYEQYFGPGTRLTVT.

The chain has TRBV9 and TRBJ1-1; D is perhaps TRBD1 (6 bases). Germline V CDR1 and CDR2: SGDLS, YYNGEE. The germline V and J ends were trimmed by 3 bases and 4 bases, with 13 bases remaining between them. The CDR3 totals 14 residues. CDR3 loop: CASSAGGASTEAFF. CDR3 DNA sequence: TGTGCCAGCAGCGCCGGGGGGGCGAGCACTGAAGCTTTCTTT.

This rearrangement joins TRBV3-1 (or the pseudogene TRBV3-2) to TRBJ2-5; the match to TRBD2 covers 12 bases. Unmatched junction bases numbered 6, after V lost 6 bases and J lost 1 base. CDR3 length: 16 amino acids. Germline lookup yields CDR1 LGHDT and CDR2 YNNKEL (reference sequence). The chain's CDR3 is CASSRATSGGQETQYF. In DNA, the CDR3 is TGTGCCAGCAGTCGGGCGACTAGCGGGGGCCAAGAGACCCAGTACTTC.

In its sample, this clone was seen a few times. The CDR3 bases are TGTGCCAGCAGCCCCGGACAGGCTGTGTACCAAGAGACCCAGTACTTC. Its translation is CASSPGQAVYQETQYF. The rearrangement links TRBV9 to TRBJ2-5; 7 nucleotides agree with TRBD1. The CDR3 contains 16 residues. The V segment lost 4 bases and the J segment 0 bases; nucleotides outside the gene matches: 9. The V gene's germline CDR1 is SGDLS and CDR2 YYNGEE.

This chain uses TRBV29-1 with TRBJ1-3; 7 nucleotides agree with TRBD1. The CDR3 totals 13 residues. CDR1 and CDR2 (germline): SQVTM, ANQGSEA. With V trimmed by 6 bases and J by 0 bases, 2 bases remained unmatched. This CDR3 reads CSVGTVSGNTIYF. Here the CDR3 DNA reads TGCAGCGTAGGGACAGTCTCTGGAAACACCATATATTTT.

This chain uses TRBV5-1 with TRBJ2-1, with 11 bases fitting TRBD2. The CDR3 runs 18 residues. Per the germline V gene, CDR1 is SGHRS and CDR2 is YFSETQ. V lost 3 bases and J lost 0; bases outside the gene matches: 8. DNA of the CDR3: TGCGCCAGCAGCTCCAGGGGGCTAGCGGGGGGCTCCTACAATGAGCAGTTCTTC. Residues: CASSSRGLAGGSYNEQFF.

V is TRBV7-2 and J is TRBJ2-1; 13 bases fit TRBD2. The CDR3 length is 14 residues. Germline lookup yields CDR1 SGHTA and CDR2 FQGNSA. V gave up 10 bases and J gave up 3 bases; unmatched junction bases: 3. The CDR3 spells CATRLAGGYNEQFF. DNA for the CDR3: TGTGCCACCAGACTAGCGGGGGGCTACAATGAGCAGTTCTTC.

The chain carries TRBV7-3 and TRBJ2-2; TRBD1 matches at 7 bases. The ends lost 9 bases at V and 5 bases at J; junction bases unmatched: 9. This CDR3 contains 14 residues. Germline CDR1 and CDR2: SGHTA and FQGTGA. The CDR3 DNA follows: TGTGCCAGTACAGGGGATGTTAGTACCGGGGAGCTGTTTTTT. It codes for CASTGDVSTGELFF.

V usage is TRBV7-2 and J usage is TRBJ2-7; perhaps TRBD2 as D (7 bases). The CDR3 has 17 amino acids. V lost 0 bases and J 1 base, leaving 16 bases between the germline ends. CDR1 is SGHTA and CDR2 is FQGNSA in the germline V gene. CDR3 loop: CASSLARMGGASYEQYF. In DNA, the CDR3 is TGTGCCAGCAGCTTAGCGCGTATGGGGGGGGCTTCCTACGAGCAGTACTTC.

This chain connects TRBV10-3 to TRBJ1-1; D remains ambiguous. Per the germline V gene, CDR1 is ENHRY and CDR2 is SYGVKD. Trimming took 0 bases from V and 1 from J, leaving 6 bases between them. The CDR3 consists of 14 residues. CDR3 sequence reads: CAISESESNTEAFF. The CDR3 DNA sequence: TGTGCCATCAGTGAGTCCGAGTCGAACACTGAAGCTTTCTTT.

The chain is built from TRBV5-1 and TRBJ2-3; D is perhaps TRBD1 (6 bases). The V end lost 4 bases, the J end lost 3 bases, and 12 bases lay between the germline ends. The germline V gene encodes CDR1 SGHRS and CDR2 YFSETQ. This CDR3 contains 14 residues. The CDR3 sequence is CASSTGQITDTQYF. In DNA, the CDR3 is TGCGCCAGCAGCACCGGACAGATTACAGATACGCAGTATTTT.

V and J are TRBV18 and TRBJ2-7, with 8 bases identical to TRBD1. V was pared by 0 bases and J by 3 bases, with 4 bases of the junction left unmatched. CDR1 and CDR2 from the germline V gene are KGHSH and LQKENI. There are 15 residues in the CDR3. The CDR3 reads CASSPPGGQVYEQYF. In DNA, the CDR3 is TGTGCCAGCTCACCACCGGGGGGACAGGTCTACGAGCAGTACTTC.

This chain connects TRBV7-8 to TRBJ2-1; D is perhaps TRBD2 (5 bases). This CDR3 is built from 15 residues. The V gene's germline CDR1 is SGHVS and CDR2 FQNEAQ. V shed 5 bases and J shed 8 bases, with 19 bases lying between them. CDR3 nucleotide sequence: TGTGCCAGCAGCGCGACGGACTCCGGGCGTTATGAGCAGTTCTTC. This sequence encodes CASSATDSGRYEQFF. Looking up the rest from reference TRBV7-8 and TRBJ2-1 gives the full variable domain: GAGVSQSPRYKVAKRGQDVALRCDPISGHVSLFWYQQALGQGPEFLTYFQNEAQLDKSGLPSDRFFAERPEGSVSTLKIQRTQQEDSAVYLCASSATDSGRYEQFFGPGTRLTVL.

This chain links TRBV28 with TRBJ1-2, with TRBD1 as a possible D gene (6 bases). Germline V gene lookup returns CDR1 MDHEN and CDR2 SYDVKM. Trimming took 3 bases from V and 2 from J, leaving 13 bases between them. The CDR3 consists of 15 residues. As DNA, the CDR3 is TGTGCCAGCAGTTTTTTACAGGGATGGAACTATGGCTACACCTTC. Its translation: CASSFLQGWNYGYTF.

This clone was observed at least ten times. The genes are TRBV7-9 and TRBJ1-5; 7 nucleotides agree with TRBD1. CDR3 length: 12 residues. Trimming removed 5 bases from V and 9 bases from J; junction bases left unmatched: 4. In germline, CDR1 is SEHNR, CDR2 FQNEAQ (reference sequence). The CDR3 protein is CASSTRTGPQHF. CDR3 DNA: TGTGCCAGCAGCACCCGGACAGGGCCCCAGCATTTT.

The chain combines TRBV7-3 with TRBJ1-1; D is unclear. V was cut by 5 bases and J by 5 bases, with 6 bases left in between. There are 11 residues in the CDR3. The germline V gene has CDR1 SGHTA and CDR2 FQGTGA. The DNA of the CDR3 is TGTGCCAGCAGCCCCCAGACTGAAGCTTTCTTT. Translation: CASSPQTEAFF.

The chain is built from TRBV11-2 and TRBJ1-1; TRBD1 might be the D (6 bases). Per germline, CDR1 SGHAT and CDR2 FQNNGV. Between the trimmed V and J ends, which lost 2 bases and 0 bases, there was a span of 10 bases. The CDR3 is 15 residues long. CDR3 DNA: TGTGCCAGCAGCTTATTCGCAGGGGTGAACACTGAAGCTTTCTTT. This encodes CASSLFAGVNTEAFF.